This passage covers 19 T cell receptor beta chains from one sample sequenced in a study of CD8+ T cells in alopecia areata. RNA extraction and reverse transcription yielded cDNA as sequencing template. The assay was immunoSEQ multiplex PCR, and TCRdb's table has in-frame clones only and misses some. Here the sample spans 200,000 to 250,000 clones, around 65% being singletons. This sample's treatment: oral pan-JAK inhibitor, 5-10 mg twice daily. The sequenced sample was CD4+ T cells sorted from blood, obtained at week 4, from a patient treated with tofacitinib. These receptors were collected from a human donor with alopecia areata.

The J gene is TRBJ2-3, the V gene TRBV2; TRBD2 agrees at 7 bases. V lost 0 bases, J lost 2 bases, and 8 bases stayed unmatched. CDR1 is SNHLY and CDR2 is FYNNEI in the germline V gene. The CDR3 has 17 residues. The CDR3 DNA is TGTGCCAGCAGTGAAGCAAGGTCTAGCGGAAACACAGATACGCAGTATTTT. The encoded protein is CASSEARSSGNTDTQYF.

This chain links TRBV7-3 with TRBJ2-1; the D is unclear. CDR1 and CDR2 from the germline V gene are SGHTA and FQGTGA. The V and J ends lost 3 bases and 7 bases respectively, with 7 bases between them. The CDR3 has 12 residues. The CDR3 nucleotides read TGTGCCAGCAGCTTGGGTCAAAATGAGCAGTTCTTC. Protein product: CASSLGQNEQFF.

In this sample, this clone turned up a few times. This chain links TRBV7-2 with TRBJ1-2, with 8 bases lining up with TRBD1. This CDR3 region has 13 residues. V was clipped by 5 bases and J by 8 bases; unmatched bases: 7. Germline V gives CDR1 SGHTA, CDR2 FQGNSA. CDR3: CASSLRTGRGYTF. The CDR3 bases are TGTGCCAGCAGCCTCAGGACAGGGCGCGGCTACACCTTC.

The rearrangement uses TRBV14 and TRBJ1-2; D gene uncertain. CDR3 length equals 13 residues. Germline V gene data show CDR1 as SGHDN and CDR2 as FVKESK. V lost 4 bases and J lost 5, with 11 bases in between. The CDR3 sequence: CASSPDVWYGYTF. The CDR3 nucleotides are TGTGCCAGCAGCCCTGATGTCTGGTATGGCTACACCTTC.

The gene calls are TRBV2 and TRBJ2-3; D remains ambiguous. This CDR3 contains 12 residues. The germline V gene has CDR1 SNHLY and CDR2 FYNNEI. V shed 5 bases and J shed 8 bases, with 11 bases lying between them. The CDR3 sequence is CASSPLGGTQYF. The CDR3 nucleotides read TGTGCCAGCAGTCCCTTGGGCGGTACGCAGTATTTT.

The gene calls are TRBV7-2 and TRBJ2-5, with TRBD2 as a possible D gene (5 bases). The CDR3 totals 14 residues. The V end lost 6 bases, the J end lost 3 bases, and 14 bases lay between the germline ends. The germline V gene encodes CDR1 SGHTA and CDR2 FQGNSA. The DNA for the CDR3 is TGTGCCAGCAGTCCTCGAGCGGTGGAAGAGACCCAGTACTTC. It is translated as CASSPRAVEETQYF.

The rearrangement joins TRBV20-1 to TRBJ2-7; maybe TRBD1 (6 bases). Per germline, CDR1 DFQATT and CDR2 SNEGSKA (reference sequence). This CDR3 is built from 11 residues. CDR3 protein: CSWAGAYEQYF. The CDR3 nucleotides read TGCAGCTGGGCAGGGGCCTACGAGCAGTACTTC.

This clone was detected a few times. V is TRBV7-2 and J is TRBJ2-7; the D gene could be TRBD1 or TRBD2 (6 bases each). This CDR3 spans 14 amino acids. Germline V gene lookup returns CDR1 SGHTA and CDR2 FQGNSA. Trimming removed 5 bases from V and 3 bases from J, with 14 bases in between. The CDR3 sequence is CASSPPGAVYEQYF. The CDR3 nucleotides read TGTGCCAGCAGCCCGCCGGGGGCAGTCTACGAGCAGTACTTC.

The chain has TRBV9 and TRBJ1-2; unclear D gene. Germline CDR1 and CDR2: SGDLS and YYNGEE. This CDR3 is built from 12 residues. Trimming removed 3 bases at V and 4 bases at J, with 7 bases between. The CDR3 region is CASSADLYGYTF. The DNA for the CDR3 is TGTGCCAGCAGCGCGGACCTCTATGGCTACACCTTC.

The chain combines TRBV2 with TRBJ2-5; a weak D match, TRBD2 (5 bases). V was pared by 8 bases and J by 4 bases, with 11 bases between. CDR1 and CDR2 (germline): SNHLY, FYNNEI. The CDR3 spans 12 residues. CDR3 in DNA: TGTGCCAGCGCGGGTCTTGGAGAGACCCAGTACTTC. Translated: CASAGLGETQYF.

This clone was observed a few times. This chain connects TRBV4-2 to TRBJ2-3; TRBD1 matches 7 bases. Per germline, CDR1 LGHNA and CDR2 YNFKEQ. The CDR3 has 17 residues. V shed 2 bases, J shed 1 base, and the junction held 9 bases outside the gene matches. CDR3 DNA: TGTGCCAGCAGCCAATCTTCCCCCGGGACAGGCACAGATACGCAGTATTTT. Protein product: CASSQSSPGTGTDTQYF.

On this clone itself: This specimen includes other DNA sequences encoding the same CDR3. The V gene is TRBV29-1, the J gene TRBJ1-1; D is possibly TRBD1 (6 bases). The germline gives CDR1 SQVTM, CDR2 ANQGSEA. This CDR3 has 13 amino acids. V lost 4 bases and J 1 base, leaving 10 bases between the germline ends. Here the CDR3 DNA reads TGCAGCGTTGTTTCGGGGGCGAACACTGAAGCTTTCTTT. Translating gives CSVVSGANTEAFF.

The chain joins TRBV2 to TRBJ1-6; D gene ambiguous. V was clipped by 9 bases and J by 11 bases, with 8 bases between them. The CDR3 runs 10 residues. CDR1 is SNHLY, CDR2 FYNNEI, per germline. This CDR3 reads CASQLAPLHF. DNA for the CDR3: TGTGCCAGTCAGCTCGCACCCCTCCACTTT.

The V call is TRBV30, the J call TRBJ2-5; possible D gene TRBD1, 6 bases. This CDR3 is built from 15 residues. Trimming took 0 bases from V and 1 from J, leaving 12 bases between them. CDR1 and CDR2 (germline): GTSNPN, SVGIG (reference sequence). The CDR3 region is CAWSVLGGPQETQYF. DNA of the CDR3: TGTGCCTGGAGTGTACTTGGGGGCCCCCAAGAGACCCAGTACTTC.

The V call is TRBV5-6, the J call TRBJ1-1; maybe TRBD1 (6 bases). The CDR3 has 12 residues. The germline V gene has CDR1 SGHDT and CDR2 YYEEEE. The V end lost 4 bases, the J end lost 7 bases, and 11 bases lay between the germline ends. CDR3 amino acids: CASSQRGFEAFF. The CDR3, as DNA: TGTGCCAGCAGCCAAAGGGGGTTTGAAGCTTTCTTT.

The V and J genes are TRBV11-2 and TRBJ2-5; D possibly uses TRBD1 or TRBD2 (7 bases each). Deletions cut 5 bases from V and 5 bases from J, with 18 bases between. The CDR3 length is 15 residues. Germline-derived CDR1 and CDR2 are SGHAT and FQNNGV. CDR3 nucleotide sequence: TGTGCCAGCAGCCAGGGGGGGGTGGCCGGGGAGACCCAGTACTTC. Protein sequence: CASSQGGVAGETQYF.

The count of this clone is one. This chain joins TRBV5-4 and TRBJ1-6; D remains unclear. Trimming removed 4 bases from V and 5 bases from J, with 10 bases in between. Germline values: CDR1 SGHNT, CDR2 YYREEE (reference sequence). The CDR3 spans 14 residues. This chain's CDR3 is CASSPDPNNSPLHF. For the CDR3, the DNA is TGTGCCAGCAGCCCCGACCCGAATAATTCACCCCTCCACTTT.

The chain is built from TRBV27 and TRBJ2-5; the match to TRBD2 covers 7 bases. V trimming: 5 bases; J trimming: 5 bases; junction bases outside the gene matches: 17. The germline V gene has CDR1 MNHEY and CDR2 SMNVEV (reference sequence). The CDR3 contains 17 residues. The CDR3 nucleotides are TGTGCCAGCAGTCCGGCGGGGAGGGTTGGAGGGAGGGAGACCCAGTACTTC. Protein: CASSPAGRVGGRETQYF.

This sequence joins TRBV30 and TRBJ1-5, with 8 bases matching TRBD1. V shed 2 bases, J shed 7 bases, and the junction held 7 bases outside the gene matches. The CDR3 contains 14 residues. CDR1 is GTSNPN and CDR2 is SVGIG in the germline V gene (reference sequence). This chain's CDR3 is CAWSRTGRVQPQHF. Here the CDR3 DNA reads TGTGCCTGGAGTAGGACAGGGAGGGTCCAGCCCCAGCATTTT.